This TCR beta chain originates from a study of control samples from healthy donors and cancer patients. Looked up from germline, CDR1 is LGHNA and CDR2 is YNFKEQ. There are 15 residues in the CDR3. V lost 1 base, J lost 4 bases, and 13 bases lay in between. Sequencing used immunoSEQ multiplex PCR; TCRdb keeps in-frame clones, though not all of them. The data show tens of thousands of clones, 89% seen once. Sequenced input: PBMCs. The sequence came from a man in his forties with colorectal cancer. The gene calls are TRBV4-2 and TRBJ1-2; the D is unclear. This chain's CDR3 is CASSQGGQFLYGYTF. As DNA, the CDR3 is TGTGCCAGCAGCCAAGGAGGGCAGTTCCTCTATGGCTACACCTTC.